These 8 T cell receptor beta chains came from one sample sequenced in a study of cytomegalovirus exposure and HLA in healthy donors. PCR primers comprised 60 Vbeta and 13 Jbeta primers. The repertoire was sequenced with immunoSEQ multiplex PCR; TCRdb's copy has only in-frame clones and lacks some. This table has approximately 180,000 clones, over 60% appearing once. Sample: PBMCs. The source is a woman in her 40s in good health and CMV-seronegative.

The CDR3 DNA follows: TGTGCCTGGACCACAAACAGGGTGGCTAATGAAAAACTGTTTTTT. This codes for CAWTTNRVANEKLFF. The V and J genes are TRBV30 and TRBJ1-4; possible D gene TRBD1, 6 bases. Trimming stripped 4 bases from V and 3 bases from J, with 15 bases between. CDR1 GTSNPN and CDR2 SVGIG come from the germline V gene (reference sequence). The length of the CDR3 is 15 residues.

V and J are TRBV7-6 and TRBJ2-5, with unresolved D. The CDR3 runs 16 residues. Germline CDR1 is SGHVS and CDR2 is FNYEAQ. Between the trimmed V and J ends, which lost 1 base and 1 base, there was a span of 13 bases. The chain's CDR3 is CASSLEAATTQETQYF. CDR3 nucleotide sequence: TGTGCCAGCAGCTTAGAAGCAGCGACCACCCAAGAGACCCAGTACTTC.

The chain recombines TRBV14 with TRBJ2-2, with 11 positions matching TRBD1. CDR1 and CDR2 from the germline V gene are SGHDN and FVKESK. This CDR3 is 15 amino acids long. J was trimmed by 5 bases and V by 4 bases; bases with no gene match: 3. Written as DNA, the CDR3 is TGTGCCAGCAGCCGAGGACAGGGGGCGACCGGGGAGCTGTTTTTT. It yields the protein CASSRGQGATGELFF.

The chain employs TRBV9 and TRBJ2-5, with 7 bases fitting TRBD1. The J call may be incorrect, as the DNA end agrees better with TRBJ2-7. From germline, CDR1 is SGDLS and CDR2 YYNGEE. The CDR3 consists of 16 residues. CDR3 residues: CASSGRQGRSTDEQYF. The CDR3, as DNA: TGTGCCAGCAGCGGACGACAGGGACGGAGTACCGACGAGCAGTACTTC.

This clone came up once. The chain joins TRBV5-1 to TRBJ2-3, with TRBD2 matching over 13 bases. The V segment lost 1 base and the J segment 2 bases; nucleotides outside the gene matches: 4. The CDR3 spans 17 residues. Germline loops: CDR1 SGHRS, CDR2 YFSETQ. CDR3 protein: CASSLKGLAGYTDTQYF. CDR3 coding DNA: TGCGCCAGCAGCTTGAAGGGACTAGCGGGATACACAGATACGCAGTATTTT.

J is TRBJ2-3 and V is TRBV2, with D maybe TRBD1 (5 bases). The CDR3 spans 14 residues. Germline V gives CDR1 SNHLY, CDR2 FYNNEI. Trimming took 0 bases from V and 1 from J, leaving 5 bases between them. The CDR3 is CASSEAGGTDTQYF. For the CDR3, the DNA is TGTGCCAGCAGTGAAGCAGGGGGCACAGATACGCAGTATTTT. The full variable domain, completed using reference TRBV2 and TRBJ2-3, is EPEVTQTPSHQVTQMGQEVILRCVPISNHLYFYWYRQILGQKVEFLVSFYNNEISEKSEIFDDQFSVERPDGSNFTLKIRSTKLEDSAMYFCASSEAGGTDTQYFGPGTRLTVL.

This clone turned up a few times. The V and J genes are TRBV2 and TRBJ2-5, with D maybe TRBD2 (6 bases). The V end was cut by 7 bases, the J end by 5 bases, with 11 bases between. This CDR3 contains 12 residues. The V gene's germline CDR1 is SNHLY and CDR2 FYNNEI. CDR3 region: CASTRETETQYF. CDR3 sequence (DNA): TGTGCCAGCACCCGGGAGACGGAGACCCAGTACTTC. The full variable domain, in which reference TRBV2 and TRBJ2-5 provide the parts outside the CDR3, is EPEVTQTPSHQVTQMGQEVILRCVPISNHLYFYWYRQILGQKVEFLVSFYNNEISEKSEIFDDQFSVERPDGSNFTLKIRSTKLEDSAMYFCASTRETETQYFGPGTRLLVL.

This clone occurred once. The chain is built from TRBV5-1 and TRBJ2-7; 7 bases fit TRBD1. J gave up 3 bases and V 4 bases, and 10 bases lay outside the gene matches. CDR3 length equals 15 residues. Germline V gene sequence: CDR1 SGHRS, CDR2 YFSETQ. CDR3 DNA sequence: TGCGCCAGCAGCGGACAGGTTTCGACGGACTACGAGCAGTACTTC. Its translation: CASSGQVSTDYEQYF.